The 14 T cell receptor beta chains presented below share a single source sample, sequenced in a study of cytomegalovirus exposure and HLA in healthy donors. With 60 Vbeta and 13 Jbeta primers, the PCR was carried out. The method was immunoSEQ multiplex PCR; TCRdb's version includes in-frame clones alone and lacks a portion of them. This sample yields some 170,000 clones, of which roughly 8.7% are seen a single time; approximately 1.3% belongs to the top ten. The sequenced sample was PBMCs. These receptors were collected from a woman in her twenties or thirties in good health and CMV-seropositive.

The gene calls are TRBV29-1 and TRBJ2-2; D unclear. V was clipped by 4 bases and J by 0 bases, with 6 bases between them. This CDR3 is 13 amino acids long. The germline CDR1 and CDR2 sequences are SQVTM and ANQGSEA. The CDR3 region is CSVGAPNTGELFF. CDR3 coding DNA: TGCAGCGTTGGGGCTCCGAACACCGGGGAGCTGTTTTTT.

This clone was recorded a few times. The V and J genes are TRBV18 and TRBJ1-5; D unclear. This CDR3 has 13 amino acids. CDR1 is KGHSH, CDR2 LQKENI, per germline. V lost 4 bases to trimming and J lost 7 bases, with 11 bases between them. CDR3 sequence reads: CASSQHGGQPQHF. For the CDR3, the DNA is TGTGCCAGCTCACAACATGGAGGACAGCCCCAGCATTTT.

The chain is built from TRBV13 and TRBJ2-3; 8 nucleotides line up with TRBD1. V shed 7 bases and J 4 bases; nucleotides not matched to a gene: 13. CDR3 length equals 16 residues. Looked up from germline, CDR1 is PRHDT and CDR2 is FYEKMQ (reference sequence). The CDR3 DNA is TGTGCCAGCATCCTTCGGCAGGGGGCGCTTGCAGATACGCAGTATTTT. This codes for CASILRQGALADTQYF. Supplemented by reference TRBV13 and TRBJ2-3, the full variable domain reads AAGVIQSPRHLIKEKRETATLKCYPIPRHDTVYWYQQGPGQDPQFLISFYEKMQSDKGSIPDRFSAQQFSDYHSELNMSSLELGDSALYFCASILRQGALADTQYFGPGTRLTVL.

The table lists this clone with a few counts. The chain uses TRBV5-1 and TRBJ2-7; TRBD2 might be the D (6 bases). Germline V gene lookup returns CDR1 SGHRS and CDR2 YFSETQ. The V gene lost 0 bases and the J gene lost 1 base, with 8 bases spanning the gap. The CDR3 totals 14 residues. The CDR3 loop reads CASSLASASYEQYF. For the CDR3, the DNA is TGCGCCAGCAGCTTGGCTAGCGCTTCCTACGAGCAGTACTTC.

This clone was detected only a few times. The genes are TRBV5-1 and TRBJ1-3; a possible D gene is TRBD1 (6 bases). Trimming shortened V by 0 bases and J by 4 bases, and 20 bases separated the two germline ends. This CDR3 region has 18 residues. Per the germline V gene, CDR1 is SGHRS and CDR2 is YFSETQ. CDR3 nucleotide sequence: TGCGCCAGCAGCTTGGGGACAGTAAAGAGGGGAAGGGGAAACACCATATATTTT. Translated: CASSLGTVKRGRGNTIYF.

In its sample, this clone was seen many times. V usage is TRBV9 and J usage is TRBJ2-5, with 12 bases fitting TRBD2. CDR3 length: 16 amino acids. Trimming cost V 0 bases and J 5 bases; bases outside gene matches: 5. CDR1 is SGDLS, CDR2 YYNGEE, per germline. CDR3 amino acids: CASSVDPLAGGETQYF. The CDR3, as DNA: TGTGCCAGCAGCGTAGACCCTCTAGCGGGAGGGGAGACCCAGTACTTC.

This clone came up a few times. This sequence joins TRBV7-8 and TRBJ2-7; D might be TRBD1 (6 bases). V lost 1 base to trimming and J lost 1 base, with 14 bases between them. In germline, CDR1 is SGHVS, CDR2 FQNEAQ. The length of the CDR3 is 16 residues. CDR3 bases: TGTGCCAGCAGCTTAGAGGCAGGGGTCCTTTCCTACGAGCAGTACTTC. It codes for CASSLEAGVLSYEQYF.

The chain combines TRBV28 with TRBJ1-1; 8 nucleotides line up with TRBD1. The ends lost 5 bases at V and 1 base at J; junction bases unmatched: 21. Germline assignment: CDR1 MDHEN and CDR2 SYDVKM. The CDR3 is 20 residues long. DNA for the CDR3: TGTGCCAGCAGTCCTCCCGGGACAGGACTTTCTCGGCGGGCGAACACTGAAGCTTTCTTT. This codes for CASSPPGTGLSRRANTEAFF.

The chain couples TRBV7-2 to TRBJ2-1; no clear D. CDR3 size: 13 residues. V lost 3 bases, J lost 9 bases, and 12 bases lay in between. Looked up from germline, CDR1 is SGHTA and CDR2 is FQGNSA. CDR3 protein: CASSFGPATEQFF. DNA for the CDR3: TGTGCCAGCAGCTTTGGGCCGGCTACTGAGCAGTTCTTC.

The chain carries TRBV7-9 and TRBJ2-1; 8 bases map to TRBD2. Germline-derived CDR1 and CDR2 are SEHNR and FQNEAQ (reference sequence). There are 18 residues in the CDR3. The J segment lost 3 bases and the V segment lost 1 base, leaving 11 bases of the junction unmatched. CDR3 protein: CASSLEAGTRLFYNEQFF. The CDR3 coding sequence is TGTGCCAGCAGCTTAGAGGCCGGGACTAGATTGTTCTACAATGAGCAGTTCTTC.

This clone was seen a handful of times. The V gene is TRBV29-1, the J gene TRBJ1-1, with D possibly TRBD1 on 6 matching bases. Germline V lookup: CDR1 SQVTM, CDR2 ANQGSEA. V was trimmed by 7 bases and J by 7 bases, leaving 10 bases between them. This CDR3 is built from 10 residues. CDR3 loop: CSARTVEAFF. CDR3 DNA sequence: TGCAGCGCTAGGACAGTTGAAGCTTTCTTT. Filled out from reference TRBV29-1 and TRBJ1-1, the complete variable domain reads SAVISQKPSRDICQRGTSLTIQCQVDSQVTMMFWYRQQPGQSLTLIATANQGSEATYESGFVIDKFPISRPNLTFSTLTVSNMSPEDSSIYLCSARTVEAFFGQGTRLTVV.

This clone has a handful of counts. This chain links TRBV30 with TRBJ1-1; D call uncertain. The germline gives CDR1 GTSNPN, CDR2 SVGIG (reference sequence). Deletions cut 0 bases from V and 0 bases from J, with 5 bases between. This CDR3 contains 13 residues. CDR3 protein: CAWSVQMNTEAFF. The CDR3 DNA reads TGTGCCTGGAGTGTACAAATGAACACTGAAGCTTTCTTT.

The rearrangement uses TRBV6-1 and TRBJ2-4, with 7 bases that match TRBD1. V trimming: 7 bases; J trimming: 2 bases; junction bases outside the gene matches: 5. The CDR3 contains 14 residues. Germline V gene data show CDR1 as MNHNS and CDR2 as SASEGT. CDR3 loop: CASNGQATKNIQYF. The CDR3 DNA reads TGTGCCAGCAACGGACAGGCGACCAAAAACATTCAGTACTTC.

This clone is labeled as medium-sized. The CDR3 region is CASSFGTGDLDGYTF. The DNA of the CDR3 is TGTGCCAGCAGTTTCGGGACAGGGGATTTGGACGGCTACACCTTC. The chain joins TRBV6-1 to TRBJ1-2; TRBD1 aligns across 10 bases. The germline gives CDR1 MNHNS, CDR2 SASEGT. V lost 5 bases and J lost 8; bases outside the gene matches: 11. The CDR3 has 15 residues.